This TCR beta chain stems from a study of cytomegalovirus exposure and HLA in healthy donors. Study information: Sequencing of about 179 million T cells in an earlier analysis found around 120 million unique TCR beta sequences.

Details on this clone: Its antigen is undetermined.

The study ran its PCR with 60 Vbeta and 13 Jbeta primers. The table came from immunoSEQ multiplex PCR; TCRdb's copy has only in-frame clones and leaves some out. The data hold approximately 110,000 clones, with approximately 76% observed a single time. Donors showed nominal health when sampled, although they likely had unrecorded immune exposures. The V segment lost 5 bases and the J segment 2 bases; nucleotides outside the gene matches: 4. The CDR3 extends over 15 amino acids. Germline V CDR1 and CDR2: SEHNR, FQNEAQ (reference sequence). Findings and caveats of the study: Later analysis reportedly placed an Asian-associated ancestry cluster below the roughly 700-donor mean in N-insertions.

Sequencing was carried out using PBMCs. This clonotype was obtained from a woman between 50 and 59 years old in good health and CMV-seropositive. The chain is built from TRBV7-9 and TRBJ2-1; 9 bases map to TRBD2. As DNA, the CDR3 is TGTGCCAGCAGCGGGACTAGCAGCACCTACAATGAGCAGTTCTTC. Translating gives CASSGTSSTYNEQFF.